This TCR beta chain appears in the sequencing data of a study of blood T cell repertoires in COVID-19. Clones were read by immunoSEQ multiplex PCR, and TCRdb kept only the in-frame ones, dropping some. The sample lists around 70,000 clones, just over 85% occurring once. V was trimmed by 0 bases and J by 0 bases, leaving 11 bases between them. This CDR3 is built from 16 residues. The germline V gene encodes CDR1 GTSNPN and CDR2 SVGIG (reference sequence). The source material was peripheral blood. This sequence was found in a man in his thirties or forties with acute or convalescent COVID-19. The chain uses TRBV30 and TRBJ1-4; D might be TRBD1 (5 bases). CDR3 residues: CAWSVARVATNEKLFF. For the CDR3, the DNA is TGTGCCTGGAGTGTCGCCAGGGTGGCAACTAATGAAAAACTGTTTTTT.